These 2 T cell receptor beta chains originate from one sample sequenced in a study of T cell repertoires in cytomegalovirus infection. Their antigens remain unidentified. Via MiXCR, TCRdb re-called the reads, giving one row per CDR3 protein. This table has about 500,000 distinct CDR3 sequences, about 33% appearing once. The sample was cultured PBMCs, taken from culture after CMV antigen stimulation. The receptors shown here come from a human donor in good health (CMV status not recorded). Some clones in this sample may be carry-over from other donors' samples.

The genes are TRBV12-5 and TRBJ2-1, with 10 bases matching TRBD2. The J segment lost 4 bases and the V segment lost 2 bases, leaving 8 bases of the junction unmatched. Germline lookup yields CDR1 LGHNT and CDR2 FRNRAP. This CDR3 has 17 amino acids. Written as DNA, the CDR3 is TGTGCTAGTGGTTTGACCCAACTAGCGGGAAGGTACAATGAGCAGTTCTTC. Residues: CASGLTQLAGRYNEQFF.

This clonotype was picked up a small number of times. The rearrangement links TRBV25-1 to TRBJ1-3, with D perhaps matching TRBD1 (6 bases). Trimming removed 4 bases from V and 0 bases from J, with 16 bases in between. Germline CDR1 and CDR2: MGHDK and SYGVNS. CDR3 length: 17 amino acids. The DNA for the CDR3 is TGTGCCAGCAGTGGGTCACCAGGGGACTACTCTGGAAACACCATATATTTT. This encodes CASSGSPGDYSGNTIYF.